The T cell receptor (beta chain) under discussion was sequenced for a study of control samples from healthy donors and cancer patients. Clones were read by immunoSEQ multiplex PCR, and TCRdb kept only the in-frame ones, dropping some. The sample holds under 150,000 clones, approximately 87% seen once. The V segment lost 3 bases and the J segment 2 bases; nucleotides outside the gene matches: 1. This CDR3 has 13 amino acids. This clonotype was obtained from a man between 60 and 75 years old in good health. Sequenced: blood. The rearrangement joins TRBV5-3 to TRBJ2-5, with 7 bases fitting TRBD1. TRBV5-3 is designated an ORF whose function remains uncertain. CDR3 in amino acids: CARSSTGQETQYF. The CDR3 nucleotides are TGTGCCAGAAGCTCGACAGGGCAAGAGACCCAGTACTTC.